One T cell receptor beta chain is described in this entry. Other DNA sequences in this specimen translate into the identical CDR3. This entry comes from a study of Ad26.COV2.S vaccination and SARS-CoV-2 variants. Study summary: Ad26.COV2.S, an intramuscular injection, was given once or twice 56 days apart.

CDR1 is SQVTM and CDR2 is ANQGSEA in the germline V gene. CDR3 length: 14 residues. The V segment lost 4 bases and the J segment 3 bases; nucleotides outside the gene matches: 6. Assay: immunoSEQ multiplex PCR; the TCRdb copy retains only in-frame clones and omits some. The profile shows some 480,000 clones, roughly 85% of them singletons. Treatment described: about 20 received Ad26.COV2.S at low or high dose, single or two shots; about 5 received placebo; per-sample allocation not given. Samples analyzed were those drawn on day 63 after the first vaccine or placebo injection. In Boston, an adult donor aged 18-55 years took part. Vaccine was an Ad26 vector expressing Wuhan-strain SARS-CoV-2 spike.

This chain uses TRBV29-1 with TRBJ2-7, with 10 bases fitting TRBD1. This clonotype was obtained from a person aged 18-60 years who received the Ad26.COV2.S COVID-19 vaccine or a placebo. Material: peripheral blood, obtained in a trial of Ad26.COV2.S vaccine versus placebo. The CDR3 DNA sequence: TGCAGCGTTGGAGGACAGGGGGGCTTCTACGAGCAGTACTTC. This translates into CSVGGQGGFYEQYF.